A single sample gave rise to the 5 T cell receptor beta chains below, sequenced in a study of blood T cell repertoires in COVID-19. Only in-frame clones appear in the TCRdb table, and some are missing; sequencing was by immunoSEQ multiplex PCR. The data show some 130,000 clones, 79% seen once. Sequencing input: peripheral blood. These TCRs come from a woman older than 75 with acute or convalescent COVID-19.

This clone was seen a handful of times. The CDR3 DNA is TGTGCCAGCAGCTCAGGACTGTTGAGCTCTGGAAACACCATATATTTT. Its translation: CASSSGLLSSGNTIYF. The rearrangement uses TRBV5-5 and TRBJ1-3; unclear D gene. This CDR3 has 16 residues. V lost 3 bases and J lost 0, with 13 bases in between. The germline V gene encodes CDR1 SGHKS and CDR2 YYEKEE (reference sequence).

The rearrangement links TRBV4-2 to TRBJ2-7; TRBD1 might be the D (5 bases). The ends were cut back, 0 bases at V and 7 bases at J, with 13 bases in the middle. This CDR3 has 14 amino acids. Germline V gene data show CDR1 as LGHNA and CDR2 as YNFKEQ. The CDR3 reads CASSQDLQGPEQYF. The DNA for the CDR3 is TGTGCCAGCAGCCAAGATCTTCAGGGCCCAGAGCAGTACTTC.

The rearrangement links TRBV4-2 to TRBJ1-4; 10 bases are shared with TRBD1. The CDR3 is 15 residues long. The J segment lost 8 bases and the V segment lost 1 base, leaving 4 bases of the junction unmatched. The germline gives CDR1 LGHNA, CDR2 YNFKEQ. The CDR3 is CASSQVPGQGEKLFF. CDR3 bases: TGTGCCAGCAGCCAAGTTCCGGGACAGGGGGAAAAACTGTTTTTT.

The chain is built from TRBV7-2 and TRBJ2-5; D is perhaps TRBD2 (6 bases). The CDR3 extends over 15 amino acids. Trimming left V 2 bases short and J 2 bases short, with 12 bases between. Germline V gene data show CDR1 as SGHTA and CDR2 as FQGNSA. The CDR3 DNA sequence: TGTGCCAGCAGCTTATCTTCCGGACTACAAGAGACCCAGTACTTC. Translated: CASSLSSGLQETQYF.

The rearrangement joins TRBV11-2 to TRBJ2-5; 8 bases map to TRBD2. J lost 3 bases, V lost 3 bases, and 6 bases had no gene match. The CDR3 is 15 residues long. Germline V gives CDR1 SGHAT, CDR2 FQNNGV. The CDR3 spells CASSFHPGLEETQYF. CDR3 bases: TGTGCCAGCAGCTTCCATCCGGGACTAGAAGAGACCCAGTACTTC.